Given below is one T cell receptor beta chain in context. What it recognizes is unknown. CDR3 length: 16 residues. In germline, CDR1 is LNHDA, CDR2 SQIVND (reference sequence). Trimming removed 3 bases from V and 15 bases from J, with 27 bases in between. The data derive from a study of Ad26.COV2.S vaccination and SARS-CoV-2 variants. Study details: The donor participated in the COV1001 trial, in its Ad26.COV2.S arm. Study-wide results and caveats: Non-spike TCR breadth was similar in vaccine and placebo recipients.

Treatment denoted: roughly 18 received Ad26.COV2.S at low or high dose, single or two shots; 5 received placebo; per-sample allocation not given. The samples were gathered on day 63 after the first injection of vaccine or placebo. Generated by immunoSEQ multiplex PCR, the TCRdb table keeps only in-frame clones and is missing some. There are roughly 350,000 clones in the sample; 80% to 90% occur only once, and about 10% lies in the top ten. The chain is built from TRBV19 and TRBJ2-1; no clear D. Sequenced material: peripheral blood, taken in a trial of Ad26.COV2.S vaccine versus placebo. The receptor comes from a person between 18 and 65 years old who received the Ad26.COV2.S COVID-19 vaccine or a placebo. The chain's CDR3 is CASSMPGLGLDVRLFF. The CDR3 nucleotides read TGTGCCAGTAGTATGCCGGGCCTAGGGTTGGACGTACGCCTGTTCTTC. Full variable domain (remainder filled in from reference TRBV19 and TRBJ2-1): DGGITQSPKYLFRKEGQNVTLSCEQNLNHDAMYWYRQDPGQGLRLIYYSQIVNDFQKGDIAEGYSVSREKKESFPLTVTSAQKNPTAFYLCASSMPGLGLDVRLFFGPGTRLTVL.